This TCR beta chain came from a study of vaccination and CD4 T cells after COVID-19. Background on the study: Stimulation of the cells used overlapping spike peptide pools from SARS-CoV-2 and from the common cold coronaviruses HCoV-NL63, HCoV-OC43 and HCoV-229E. Whole-study results and caveats: Analysis of convalescent patients found that 304 of 307 vaccine-specific clones were spike mono-reactive.

As to this clonotype: Antigen specificity is unknown.

Treatment reported: roughly 10-day PBMC culture with coronavirus spike peptide pools or control peptides (ViraFEST assay). Peptide-pool expansion of antigen-specific T cells preceded TCR sequencing in ViraFEST. With fresh IL-2 medium, half the medium was replaced on days 3 and 7. The length of the CDR3 is 14 residues. With 6 bases removed from V and 7 bases from J, the gap between germline ends came to 15 bases. CDR1 and CDR2 from the germline V gene are MDHEN and SYDVKM. An Oncomine TCR Beta short-read assay was used to sequence the DNA from cultured CD4+ T cells. MiXCR, run by TCRdb on the PCR reads, gives a single entry per CDR3 protein. The sample includes about 20,000 distinct CDR3 sequences, around 50% of them seen just once.

The sample consisted of CD4+ T cells from blood, cultured in vitro. V gene TRBV28 combines with J gene TRBJ2-2; possibly TRBD1 or TRBD2 for D (5 bases each). This receptor was identified in a human donor who had recovered from COVID-19. The CDR3: CASSGQGRGGELFF. CDR3 coding DNA: TGTGCCAGCAGCGGGCAGGGTCGGGGCGGGGAGCTGTTTTTT.